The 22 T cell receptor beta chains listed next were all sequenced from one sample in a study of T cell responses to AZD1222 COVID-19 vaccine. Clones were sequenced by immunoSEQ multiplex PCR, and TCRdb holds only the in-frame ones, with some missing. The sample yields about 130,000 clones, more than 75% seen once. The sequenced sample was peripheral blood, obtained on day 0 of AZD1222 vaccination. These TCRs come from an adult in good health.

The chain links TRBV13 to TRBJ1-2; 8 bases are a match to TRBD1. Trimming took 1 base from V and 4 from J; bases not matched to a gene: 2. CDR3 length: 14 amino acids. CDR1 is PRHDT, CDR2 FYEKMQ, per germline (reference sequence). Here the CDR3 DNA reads TGTGCCAGCAGCTTAGTTACAGGGGGCTATGGCTACACCTTC. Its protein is CASSLVTGGYGYTF.

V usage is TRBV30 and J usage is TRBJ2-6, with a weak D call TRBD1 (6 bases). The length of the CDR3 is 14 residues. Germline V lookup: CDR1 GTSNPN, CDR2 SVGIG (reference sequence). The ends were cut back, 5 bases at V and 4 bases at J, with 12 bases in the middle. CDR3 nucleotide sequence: TGTGCCTGGTCCAGGGGCTCCGGGGCCAACGTCCTGACTTTC. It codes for CAWSRGSGANVLTF.

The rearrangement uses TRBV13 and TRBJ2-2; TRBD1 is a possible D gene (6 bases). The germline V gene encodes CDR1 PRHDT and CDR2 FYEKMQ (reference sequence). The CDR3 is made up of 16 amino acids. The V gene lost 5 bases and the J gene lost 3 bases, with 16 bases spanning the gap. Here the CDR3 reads CASSASQGRHTGELFF. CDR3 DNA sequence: TGTGCCAGCAGCGCCTCACAGGGCCGCCACACCGGGGAGCTGTTTTTT. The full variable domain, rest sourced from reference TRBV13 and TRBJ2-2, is AAGVIQSPRHLIKEKRETATLKCYPIPRHDTVYWYQQGPGQDPQFLISFYEKMQSDKGSIPDRFSAQQFSDYHSELNMSSLELGDSALYFCASSASQGRHTGELFFGEGSRLTVL.

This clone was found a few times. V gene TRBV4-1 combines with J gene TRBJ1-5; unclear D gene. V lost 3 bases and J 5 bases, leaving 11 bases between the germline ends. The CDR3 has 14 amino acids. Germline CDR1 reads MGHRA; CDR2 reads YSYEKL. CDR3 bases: TGCGCCAGCAGCCACTCTAGCATGGATCAGCCCCAGCATTTT. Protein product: CASSHSSMDQPQHF.

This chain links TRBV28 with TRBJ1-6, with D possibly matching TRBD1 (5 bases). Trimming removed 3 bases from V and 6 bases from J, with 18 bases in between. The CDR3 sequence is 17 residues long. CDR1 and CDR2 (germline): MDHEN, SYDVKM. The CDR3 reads CASSFGDRAFTNSPLHF. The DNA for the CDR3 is TGTGCCAGCAGTTTTGGGGACCGCGCTTTCACTAATTCACCCCTCCACTTT.

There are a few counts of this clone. CDR3 loop: CAIKRGGGTDYGYTF. As DNA, the CDR3 is TGTGCCATCAAAAGGGGAGGGGGGACAGACTATGGCTACACCTTC. V usage is TRBV10-3 and J usage is TRBJ1-2; the match to TRBD1 covers 7 bases. V shed 7 bases and J 3 bases; nucleotides not matched to a gene: 11. The CDR3 contains 15 residues. Germline CDR1 reads ENHRY; CDR2 reads SYGVKD.

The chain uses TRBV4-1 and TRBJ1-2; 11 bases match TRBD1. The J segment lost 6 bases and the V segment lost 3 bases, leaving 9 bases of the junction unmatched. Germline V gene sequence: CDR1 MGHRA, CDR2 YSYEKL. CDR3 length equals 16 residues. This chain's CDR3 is CASSHPGQGAANGYTF. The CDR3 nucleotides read TGCGCCAGCAGCCATCCAGGACAGGGGGCGGCGAATGGCTACACCTTC.

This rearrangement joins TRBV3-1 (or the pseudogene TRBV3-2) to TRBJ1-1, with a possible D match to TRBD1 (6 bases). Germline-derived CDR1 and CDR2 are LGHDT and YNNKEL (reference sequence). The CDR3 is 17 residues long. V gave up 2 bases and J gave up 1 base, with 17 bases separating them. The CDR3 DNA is TGTGCCAGCAGCCAACGACTCCAGGGGCCGAAGAACACTGAAGCTTTCTTT. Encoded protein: CASSQRLQGPKNTEAFF.

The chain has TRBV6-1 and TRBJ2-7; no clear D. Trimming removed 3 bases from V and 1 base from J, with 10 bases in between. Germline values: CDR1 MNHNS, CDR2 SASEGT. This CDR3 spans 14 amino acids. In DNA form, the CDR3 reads TGTGCCAGCAGTGATTTCACAGAGTCCTACGAGCAGTACTTC. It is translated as CASSDFTESYEQYF.

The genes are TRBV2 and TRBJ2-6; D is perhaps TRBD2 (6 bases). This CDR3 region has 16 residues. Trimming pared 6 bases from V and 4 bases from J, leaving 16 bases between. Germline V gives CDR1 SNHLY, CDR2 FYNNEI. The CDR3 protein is CASRGDWLSGANVLTF. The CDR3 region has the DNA TGTGCCAGCAGGGGGGACTGGCTCTCCGGGGCCAACGTCCTGACTTTC.

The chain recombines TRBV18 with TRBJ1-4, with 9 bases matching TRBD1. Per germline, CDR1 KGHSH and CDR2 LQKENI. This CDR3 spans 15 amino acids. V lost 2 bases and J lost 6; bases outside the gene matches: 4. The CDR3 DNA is TGTGCCAGCTCACCAGGCGGGACAGGGTATGAAAAACTGTTTTTT. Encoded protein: CASSPGGTGYEKLFF.

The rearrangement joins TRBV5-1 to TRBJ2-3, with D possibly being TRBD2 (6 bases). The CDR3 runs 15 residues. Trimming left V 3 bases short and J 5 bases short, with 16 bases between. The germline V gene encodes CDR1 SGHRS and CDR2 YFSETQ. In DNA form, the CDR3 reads TGCGCCAGCAGCTGGTCTGGCGGGGTTTTAGATACGCAGTATTTT. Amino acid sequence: CASSWSGGVLDTQYF.

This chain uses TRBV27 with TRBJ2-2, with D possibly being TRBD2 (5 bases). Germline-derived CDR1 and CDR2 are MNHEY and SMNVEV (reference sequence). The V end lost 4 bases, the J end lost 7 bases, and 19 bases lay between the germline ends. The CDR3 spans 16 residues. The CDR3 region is CASSSPQWGRGGELFF. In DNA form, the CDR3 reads TGTGCCAGCAGTTCTCCTCAGTGGGGTCGGGGCGGGGAGCTGTTTTTT.

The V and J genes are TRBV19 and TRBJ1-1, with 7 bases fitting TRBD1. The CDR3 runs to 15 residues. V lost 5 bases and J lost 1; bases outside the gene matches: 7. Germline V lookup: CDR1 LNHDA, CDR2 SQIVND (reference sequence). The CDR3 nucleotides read TGTGCCAGTAGTCCCCGACAGGGTAAGAACACTGAAGCTTTCTTT. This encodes CASSPRQGKNTEAFF.

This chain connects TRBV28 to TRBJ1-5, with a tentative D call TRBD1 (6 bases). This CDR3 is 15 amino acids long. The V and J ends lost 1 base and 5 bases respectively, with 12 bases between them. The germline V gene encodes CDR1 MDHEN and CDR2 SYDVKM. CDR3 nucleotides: TGTGCCAGCAGTTTATCTGCAGGGGACCATCAGCCCCAGCATTTT. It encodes CASSLSAGDHQPQHF.

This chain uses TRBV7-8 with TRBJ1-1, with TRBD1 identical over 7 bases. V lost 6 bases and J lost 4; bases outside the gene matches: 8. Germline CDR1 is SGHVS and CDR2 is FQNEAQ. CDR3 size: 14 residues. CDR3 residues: CASSRQTGLTEAFF. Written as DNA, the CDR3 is TGTGCCAGCAGTCGACAGACAGGGCTCACTGAAGCTTTCTTT.

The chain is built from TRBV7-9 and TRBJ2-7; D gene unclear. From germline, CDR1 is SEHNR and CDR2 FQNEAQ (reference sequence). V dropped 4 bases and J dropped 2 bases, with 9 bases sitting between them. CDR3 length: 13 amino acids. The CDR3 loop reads CASSSASPYEQYF. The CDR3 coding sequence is TGTGCCAGCAGCTCGGCCAGCCCCTACGAGCAGTACTTC.

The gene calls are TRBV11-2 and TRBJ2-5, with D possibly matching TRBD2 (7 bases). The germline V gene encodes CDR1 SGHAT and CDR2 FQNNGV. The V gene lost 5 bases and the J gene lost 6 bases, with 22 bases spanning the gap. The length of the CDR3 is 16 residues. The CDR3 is CASSPRGASAGQTQYF. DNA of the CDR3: TGTGCCAGCAGCCCCCGGGGGGCGTCTGCGGGTCAGACCCAGTACTTC.

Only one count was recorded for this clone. DNA for the CDR3: TGTGCCAGCAGCCGTTTTGGGGCCAACGTCCTGACTTTC. It encodes CASSRFGANVLTF. The rearrangement links TRBV7-9 to TRBJ2-6; D unclear. The CDR3 extends over 13 amino acids. The V gene lost 5 bases and the J gene lost 3 bases, with 5 bases spanning the gap. The germline gives CDR1 SEHNR, CDR2 FQNEAQ (reference sequence). Filled out from reference TRBV7-9 and TRBJ2-6, the complete variable domain reads DTGVSQNPRHKITKRGQNVTFRCDPISEHNRLYWYRQTLGQGPEFLTYFQNEAQLEKSRLLSDRFSAERPKGSFSTLEIQRTEQGDSAMYLCASSRFGANVLTFGAGSRLTVL.

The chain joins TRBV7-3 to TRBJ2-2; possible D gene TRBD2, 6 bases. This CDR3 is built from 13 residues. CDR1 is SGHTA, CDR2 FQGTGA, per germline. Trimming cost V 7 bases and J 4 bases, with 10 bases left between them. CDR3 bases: TGTGCCAGCACCCCAGCGGGCACCGGGGAGCTGTTTTTT. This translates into CASTPAGTGELFF.

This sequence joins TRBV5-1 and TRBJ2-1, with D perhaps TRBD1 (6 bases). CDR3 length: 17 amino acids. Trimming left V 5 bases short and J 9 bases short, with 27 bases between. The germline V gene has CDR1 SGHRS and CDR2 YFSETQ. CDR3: CASSGIFSGTNVGEQFF. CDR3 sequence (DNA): TGCGCCAGCAGTGGAATATTTTCGGGGACAAACGTAGGTGAGCAGTTCTTC.

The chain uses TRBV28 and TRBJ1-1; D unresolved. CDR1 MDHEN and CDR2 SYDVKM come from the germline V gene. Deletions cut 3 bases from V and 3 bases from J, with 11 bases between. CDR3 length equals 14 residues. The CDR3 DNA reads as TGTGCCAGCAGTTTGGCACAGTTACACACTGAAGCTTTCTTT. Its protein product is CASSLAQLHTEAFF.